These T cell receptor beta chains were read from a single sample in a study of blood T cell repertoires in COVID-19. Sequencing used immunoSEQ multiplex PCR; TCRdb keeps in-frame clones, though not all of them. This sample has about 180,000 clones, with about 89% found just once. Sequenced material: peripheral blood. The receptors here all came from a young man who had recovered from COVID-19. The CDR3 runs from the conserved cysteine through the conserved F or W. Fields, in order: J gene, D gene, clone size, V gene, CDR3 DNA, CDR3 protein. D genes are given only for firm matches. Rows may omit the clone size; those that give it use once, few, many or a size class.

j_call: TRBJ2-7; d_call: TRBD1; clone_size: .; v_call: TRBV7-2; cdr3_nt: TGTGCCAGCAGCCCACAGCGGACAGGAGCCTACGAGCAGTACTTC; cdr3_aa: CASSPQRTGAYEQYF
j_call: TRBJ2-7; d_call: .; clone_size: .; v_call: TRBV21-1; cdr3_nt: TGTGCCACTTGGTCCTATTCCTCCTACGAGCAGTACTTC; cdr3_aa: CATWSYSSYEQYF
j_call: TRBJ2-1; d_call: TRBD1; clone_size: .; v_call: TRBV5-4; cdr3_nt: TGTGCCAGCACCCCAGGGGGAGAGGGTGAGCAGTTCTTC; cdr3_aa: CASTPGGEGEQFF
j_call: TRBJ1-1; d_call: .; clone_size: .; v_call: TRBV3-1/TRBV3-2; cdr3_nt: TGTGCCAGCAGCCATGGAACAGTTATTTGGGCTGAAGCTTTCTTT; cdr3_aa: CASSHGTVIWAEAFF
j_call: TRBJ1-5; d_call: .; clone_size: .; v_call: TRBV18; cdr3_nt: TGTGCCAGCTCACCACAGGGGAGCAATCAGCCCCAGCATTTT; cdr3_aa: CASSPQGSNQPQHF
j_call: TRBJ1-6; d_call: .; clone_size: .; v_call: TRBV28; cdr3_nt: TGTGCCAGCACCCAATTCTTTCAGGGGTTCAGTGATTCACCCCTCCACTTT; cdr3_aa: CASTQFFQGFSDSPLHF
j_call: TRBJ2-1; d_call: .; clone_size: .; v_call: TRBV27; cdr3_nt: TGTGCCAGCAGTTTTCTCTCGATGAGCTCCTACAATGAGCAGTTCTTC; cdr3_aa: CASSFLSMSSYNEQFF
j_call: TRBJ1-1; d_call: TRBD1; clone_size: .; v_call: TRBV3-1/TRBV3-2; cdr3_nt: TGTGCCAGCAGTTATACAGGGGGCACTGAAGCTTTCTTT; cdr3_aa: CASSYTGGTEAFF
j_call: TRBJ1-3; d_call: .; clone_size: .; v_call: TRBV4-1; cdr3_nt: TGCGCCAGCAGCTTCCCTGGGACAAGCTCTGGAAACACCATATATTTT; cdr3_aa: CASSFPGTSSGNTIYF
j_call: TRBJ2-7; d_call: TRBD1; clone_size: .; v_call: TRBV6-5; cdr3_nt: TGTGCCAGCAGTTGGGACAGCTCCTACGAGCAGTACTTC; cdr3_aa: CASSWDSSYEQYF
j_call: TRBJ1-2; d_call: .; clone_size: .; v_call: TRBV6-5; cdr3_nt: TGTGCCAGCCACGGGGCTAACTATGGCTACACCTTC; cdr3_aa: CASHGANYGYTF
j_call: TRBJ2-2; d_call: TRBD1; clone_size: once; v_call: TRBV19; cdr3_nt: TGTGCCAGTAGTATCACCCCGGGACAGATTAACACCGGGGAGCTGTTTTTT; cdr3_aa: CASSITPGQINTGELFF